The 14 T cell receptor beta chains below were found in one sample sequenced in a study of control samples from healthy donors and cancer patients (dated by TCRdb to about 2020). Receptors were amplified or captured by the immunoSEQ multiplex PCR assay. TCRdb stores this immuneACCESS table with in-frame sequences only. Part of the clones is absent; in the studies checked, under half of the shortfall reflects unresolved V genes, and no reason is known for the rest. The table for this sample lists some 120,000 clones; around 86% of them were counted only once. Over 6.5% of the sample belongs to the ten largest clones. Sequenced sample: blood. These receptors all come from a man aged 40-49 years in good health.

Sample share makes this clone medium-sized. The V and J genes are TRBV19 and TRBJ2-7; 8 bases are shared with TRBD2. This CDR3 region has 14 residues. J lost 6 bases, V lost 6 bases, and 10 bases had no gene match. The germline V gene has CDR1 LNHDA and CDR2 SQIVND (reference sequence). The CDR3 protein is CASSPGSGGGEQYF. In nucleotides, the CDR3 is TGTGCCAGTAGCCCGGGGAGCGGGGGAGGCGAGCAGTACTTC.

CDR3: CASGRGADTQYF. Here the CDR3 DNA reads TGTGCCAGCGGGCGCGGGGCAGATACGCAGTATTTT. The chain carries TRBV12-3 or TRBV12-4 and TRBJ2-3, with TRBD2 as a possible D gene (6 bases). The CDR3 totals 12 residues. Trimming removed 8 bases at V and 4 bases at J, with 10 bases between.

The V call is TRBV19, the J call TRBJ2-7; no clear D. Per the germline V gene, CDR1 is LNHDA and CDR2 is SQIVND (reference sequence). Trimming shortened V by 1 base and J by 0 bases, and 16 bases separated the two germline ends. CDR3 length equals 17 residues. CDR3 DNA: TGTGCCAGTAGTATAGGGCTGACGACACCTGGCTCCTACGAGCAGTACTTC. Translation: CASSIGLTTPGSYEQYF. Variable domain in full (rest from reference TRBV19 and TRBJ2-7): DGGITQSPKYLFRKEGQNVTLSCEQNLNHDAMYWYRQDPGQGLRLIYYSQIVNDFQKGDIAEGYSVSREKKESFPLTVTSAQKNPTAFYLCASSIGLTTPGSYEQYFGPGTRLTVT.

This sequence joins TRBV5-5 and TRBJ1-1; no reliable D call. The CDR3 spans 15 residues. V gave up 0 bases and J gave up 6 bases, with 15 bases separating them. The germline CDR1 and CDR2 sequences are SGHKS and YYEKEE (reference sequence). The CDR3: CASSLDSPPRAEAFF. The CDR3 DNA follows: TGTGCCAGCAGCTTGGACAGCCCTCCTCGAGCTGAAGCTTTCTTT.

J is TRBJ2-7 and V is TRBV7-9; perhaps TRBD1 as D (6 bases). The CDR3 consists of 14 residues. Germline V lookup: CDR1 SEHNR, CDR2 FQNEAQ (reference sequence). Trimming removed 1 base at V and 6 bases at J, with 13 bases between. CDR3 DNA: TGTGCCAGCAGCTTAGACAGGGCAAGTTCCGAGCAGTACTTC. The encoded protein is CASSLDRASSEQYF.

The table lists this clone with many counts. This chain connects TRBV7-9 to TRBJ2-2, with TRBD2 matching 9 bases. Germline lookup yields CDR1 SEHNR and CDR2 FQNEAQ (reference sequence). V was clipped by 2 bases and J by 1 base; unmatched bases: 5. This CDR3 region has 17 residues. The CDR3 bases are TGTGCCAGCAGCTTAACAGGACTAGCGCAGAACACCGGGGAGCTGTTTTTT. The encoded protein is CASSLTGLAQNTGELFF. The full variable domain, completed using reference TRBV7-9 and TRBJ2-2, is DTGVSQNPRHKITKRGQNVTFRCDPISEHNRLYWYRQTLGQGPEFLTYFQNEAQLEKSRLLSDRFSAERPKGSFSTLEIQRTEQGDSAMYLCASSLTGLAQNTGELFFGEGSRLTVL.

This chain uses TRBV7-8 with TRBJ2-3; 14 nucleotides align to TRBD2. The CDR3 runs 19 residues. Per the germline V gene, CDR1 is SGHVS and CDR2 is FQNEAQ. V dropped 1 base and J dropped 8; count of bases not matched to a gene: 14. DNA for the CDR3: TGTGCCAGCAGCTTAGGAGCCGGAATAGGACTAGCGGGGGGACCTACGCAGTATTTT. Its protein product is CASSLGAGIGLAGGPTQYF.

CDR3 protein: CASSSLPGAGELFF. DNA of the CDR3: TGTGCCAGCAGCTCTCTGCCCGGGGCCGGGGAGCTGTTTTTT. The chain couples TRBV7-3 to TRBJ2-2; perhaps TRBD2 as D (5 bases). This CDR3 is built from 14 residues. V shed 4 bases and J shed 6 bases, with 12 bases lying between them. Germline V lookup: CDR1 SGHTA, CDR2 FQGTGA.

This sequence joins TRBV9 and TRBJ2-6; no definite D call. CDR1 and CDR2 from the germline V gene are SGDLS and YYNGEE. The V end was cut by 4 bases, the J end by 2 bases, with 4 bases between. CDR3 length equals 13 residues. DNA for the CDR3: TGTGCCAGCAGCCCCACTGGGGCCAACGTCCTGACTTTC. This translates into CASSPTGANVLTF.

The chain couples TRBV12-3 or TRBV12-4 to TRBJ2-1; D gene unclear. Trimming cost V 4 bases and J 5 bases, with 9 bases left between them. The CDR3 totals 13 residues. For the CDR3, the DNA is TGTGCCAGCAGTTGGTTTGGTGACAATGAGCAGTTCTTC. Its protein product is CASSWFGDNEQFF.

V and J are TRBV5-3 and TRBJ1-1, with 7 positions matching TRBD1. TRBV5-3 is classed as an ORF, of uncertain function. The CDR3 is made up of 16 amino acids. V was pared by 2 bases and J by 3 bases, with 10 bases of the junction left unmatched. The chain's CDR3 is CARSLSTGRRDTEAFF. The CDR3 nucleotides read TGTGCCAGAAGCTTATCGACAGGGCGTAGGGACACTGAAGCTTTCTTT.

This sequence joins TRBV6-2 or TRBV6-3 and TRBJ2-1, with 11 bases fitting TRBD2. Germline CDR1 and CDR2: MNHEY and SVGEGT. This CDR3 is built from 15 residues. V shed 6 bases and J 2 bases; nucleotides not matched to a gene: 3. Written as DNA, the CDR3 is TGTGCCAGCAGCCTAGCGGGGGGTCCCTACAATGAGCAGTTCTTC. As protein: CASSLAGGPYNEQFF.

The J gene is TRBJ1-5, the V gene TRBV2; 9 bases line up with TRBD1. Germline V gene data show CDR1 as SNHLY and CDR2 as FYNNEI. CDR3 length: 18 amino acids. The V gene end was trimmed by 0 bases and the J gene end by 6 bases; junction bases not matched to a gene: 12. As DNA, the CDR3 is TGTGCCAGCAGTGAAGCGGGTGTGGGACAGGGAGGTCGTCAGCCCCAGCATTTT. Protein sequence: CASSEAGVGQGGRQPQHF.

The chain uses TRBV5-6 and TRBJ1-5; D remains ambiguous. The CDR3 totals 14 residues. Germline CDR1 is SGHDT and CDR2 is YYEEEE. The V gene lost 1 base and the J gene lost 3 bases, with 8 bases spanning the gap. The CDR3 DNA sequence: TGTGCCAGCAGCTTGTGGGCGGTCAATCAGCCCCAGCATTTT. This sequence encodes CASSLWAVNQPQHF.